This entry describes one T cell receptor (beta chain). This record comes from a study of cytomegalovirus exposure and HLA in healthy donors. PCR employed 60 Vbeta and 13 Jbeta primers. Data came from immunoSEQ multiplex PCR; TCRdb stores just in-frame clones and leaves some out. Altogether over 80,000 clones are present, about 80% being singletons, with the ten largest covering over 15%. There are 14 residues in the CDR3. CDR1 and CDR2 from the germline V gene are SNHLY and FYNNEI. V trimming: 5 bases; J trimming: 4 bases; junction bases outside the gene matches: 5. The source of this sequence is a man aged 60 to 69 in good health and CMV-seropositive. Material: PBMCs. The rearrangement joins TRBV2 to TRBJ1-3; 7 positions match TRBD1. The CDR3 region is CASSSTGDGNTIYF. The CDR3 DNA reads as TGTGCCAGCAGTTCTACAGGGGACGGAAACACCATATATTTT.